This record concerns one T cell receptor beta chain sequence. The antigen is not known. The germline CDR1 and CDR2 sequences are LNHDA and SQIVND (reference sequence). CDR3 length equals 14 residues. V lost 3 bases and J lost 10, with 18 bases in between. Repertoires were generated with immunoSEQ multiplex PCR, while TCRdb's copy carries only in-frame clones and drops some. The sample holds some 43,000 clones; roughly 85% are singletons and the top ten take less than 3.5%. This sample was taken from a study of OX40 agonist ivuxolimab in advanced cancers. Study summary: Two patients with cutaneous melanoma and one with hepatocellular carcinoma, three in total, showed partial responses. Overall study results and limits: Researchers report that CD8+ T cells had, on average, more expanded clones than CD4+.

This TCR was sampled from an adult with an advanced solid tumor such as melanoma, head and neck, liver or kidney cancer. Sequenced here: CD4+ or CD8+ T cells sorted from blood, sampled in a trial of the OX40 agonist ivuxolimab. The chain employs TRBV19 and TRBJ1-2; D possibly corresponds to TRBD1 (6 bases). The CDR3 here is CASSINDRPQDYTF. In nucleotides, the CDR3 is TGTGCCAGTAGTATCAACGACAGGCCCCAGGACTACACCTTC.